A selection of T cell receptor beta chains follows, all from one sample in a study of beta chain features in type 1 diabetes. TCRdb's copy holds only in-frame clones and misses some; the assay was immunoSEQ multiplex PCR. The sample includes some 150,000 clones, less than 9% of them seen just once. Specimen: central memory CD4+ T cells from blood. The receptors originated from a woman in her twenties or thirties in good health. Both conserved end residues are part of each CDR3. Each record gives: V gene, clone size, D gene, J gene, CDR3 protein, CDR3 DNA. A D gene is named only where the DNA matches it firmly. Expanded clones get a size class; other rows say once, few or many, or leave the size out.

v_call: TRBV19
clone_size: few
d_call: TRBD1
j_call: TRBJ1-2
cdr3_aa: CASNTAGGIYGYTF
cdr3_nt: TGTGCCAGTAACACCGCAGGGGGGATCTATGGCTACACCTTC

v_call: TRBV6-4
clone_size: few
d_call: TRBD1
j_call: TRBJ1-2
cdr3_aa: CASRPGQGGYGYTF
cdr3_nt: TGTGCCAGCAGGCCGGGACAGGGAGGCTATGGCTACACCTTC

v_call: TRBV6-6
clone_size: few
d_call: .
j_call: TRBJ2-3
cdr3_aa: CASSYRSGYTDTQYF
cdr3_nt: TGTGCCAGCAGTTACAGGTCAGGGTACACAGATACGCAGTATTTT

v_call: TRBV2
clone_size: many
d_call: TRBD2
j_call: TRBJ2-7
cdr3_aa: CASSLAGVEQYF
cdr3_nt: TGTGCCAGCAGCTTAGCGGGAGTCGAGCAGTACTTC

v_call: TRBV7-3
clone_size: .
d_call: TRBD1
j_call: TRBJ1-4
cdr3_aa: CASSLPTGGRTTNEKLFF
cdr3_nt: TGTGCCAGCAGCTTACCAACAGGGGGCAGGACGACTAATGAAAAACTGTTTTTT

v_call: TRBV7-3
clone_size: .
d_call: .
j_call: TRBJ1-1
cdr3_aa: CASSSQGGSPNTEAFF
cdr3_nt: TGTGCCAGCAGTTCCCAAGGAGGGAGCCCGAACACTGAAGCTTTCTTT

v_call: TRBV2
clone_size: few
d_call: .
j_call: TRBJ2-7
cdr3_aa: CASSEQGLPYEQYF
cdr3_nt: TGTGCCAGCAGTGAACAGGGTTTGCCCTACGAGCAGTACTTC

v_call: TRBV20-1
clone_size: few
d_call: TRBD2
j_call: TRBJ2-5
cdr3_aa: CSARSGEQYF
cdr3_nt: TGCAGTGCTAGGAGCGGGGAGCAGTACTTC

v_call: TRBV19
clone_size: few
d_call: .
j_call: TRBJ2-5
cdr3_aa: CASSHRDTRYQETQYF
cdr3_nt: TGTGCCAGTAGCCACCGGGACACCCGCTACCAAGAGACCCAGTACTTC

v_call: TRBV21-1
clone_size: .
d_call: .
j_call: TRBJ1-2
cdr3_aa: CASSFLYYGYTF
cdr3_nt: TGTGCCAGCAGCTTCTTGTACTATGGCTACACCTTC

v_call: TRBV29-1
clone_size: .
d_call: TRBD1
j_call: TRBJ1-5
cdr3_aa: CSVQQGANQPQHF
cdr3_nt: TGCAGCGTCCAACAGGGGGCAAATCAGCCCCAGCATTTT

v_call: TRBV27
clone_size: .
d_call: TRBD1
j_call: TRBJ1-1
cdr3_aa: CASSLEGQGYTEAFF
cdr3_nt: TGTGCCAGCAGTTTAGAGGGACAGGGATACACTGAAGCTTTCTTT

v_call: TRBV19
clone_size: .
d_call: TRBD1
j_call: TRBJ2-6
cdr3_aa: CASSYRGSGANVLTF
cdr3_nt: TGTGCCAGTAGCTACAGGGGATCTGGGGCCAACGTCCTGACTTTC

v_call: TRBV5-6
clone_size: .
d_call: TRBD2
j_call: TRBJ2-1
cdr3_aa: CASSSGLAGFREQFF
cdr3_nt: TGTGCCAGCAGCTCGGGACTAGCGGGATTTCGTGAGCAGTTCTTC

v_call: TRBV10-3
clone_size: .
d_call: .
j_call: TRBJ1-1
cdr3_aa: CAISHQDSRPEAFF
cdr3_nt: TGTGCCATCAGTCATCAGGACAGCCGCCCTGAAGCTTTCTTT

v_call: TRBV19
clone_size: few
d_call: TRBD1
j_call: TRBJ2-6
cdr3_aa: CASSISTGTSGANVLTF
cdr3_nt: TGTGCCAGTAGTATTTCGACAGGGACCTCTGGGGCCAACGTCCTGACTTTC

v_call: TRBV28
clone_size: many
d_call: .
j_call: TRBJ2-7
cdr3_aa: CASSFLPGKAYEQYF
cdr3_nt: TGTGCCAGCAGTTTTCTCCCAGGGAAGGCCTACGAGCAGTACTTC

v_call: TRBV4-3
clone_size: .
d_call: .
j_call: TRBJ2-3
cdr3_aa: CASSQERLASEDTQYF
cdr3_nt: TGCGCCAGCAGCCAAGAGAGGCTAGCGTCGGAAGATACGCAGTATTTT

v_call: TRBV10-3
clone_size: few
d_call: TRBD2
j_call: TRBJ2-2
cdr3_aa: CAISRELAGGSGELFF
cdr3_nt: TGTGCCATCAGTCGGGAGCTAGCGGGAGGTTCTGGGGAGCTGTTTTTT

v_call: TRBV27
clone_size: .
d_call: .
j_call: TRBJ1-2
cdr3_aa: CASSPVGSYGYTF
cdr3_nt: TGTGCCAGCAGTCCCGTCGGGAGCTATGGCTACACCTTC

v_call: TRBV28
clone_size: few
d_call: TRBD1
j_call: TRBJ2-7
cdr3_aa: CASSLVPGQGGSYEQYF
cdr3_nt: TGTGCCAGCAGCCTAGTCCCCGGACAGGGGGGATCCTACGAGCAGTACTTC

v_call: TRBV6-1
clone_size: few
d_call: TRBD1
j_call: TRBJ2-7
cdr3_aa: CASVDRAFSYEQYF
cdr3_nt: TGTGCCAGCGTGGACAGGGCTTTTTCCTACGAGCAGTACTTC